This T cell receptor (beta chain) was profiled in a study of beta chain features in type 1 diabetes. Of the isolated RNA, all was reverse transcribed, and so the sequenced material was expressed TCRB transcripts. Only in-frame clones appear in the TCRdb table, and some are missing; sequencing was by immunoSEQ multiplex PCR. The data contain around 500,000 clones, roughly 10% of them singletons. This clone has at least ten counts. The sample carries other DNA sequences with the same CDR3. There are 12 residues in the CDR3. Germline CDR1 reads SGHDN; CDR2 reads FVKESK. Between the trimmed V and J ends, which lost 2 bases and 4 bases, there was a span of 2 bases.

This TCR came from a woman under 30 in good health. Sequenced: naive CD4+ T cells from blood. The chain carries TRBV14 and TRBJ2-2; D unclear. The CDR3 loop reads CASSQFTGELFF. The CDR3 nucleotides read TGTGCCAGCAGCCAATTCACCGGGGAGCTGTTTTTT.